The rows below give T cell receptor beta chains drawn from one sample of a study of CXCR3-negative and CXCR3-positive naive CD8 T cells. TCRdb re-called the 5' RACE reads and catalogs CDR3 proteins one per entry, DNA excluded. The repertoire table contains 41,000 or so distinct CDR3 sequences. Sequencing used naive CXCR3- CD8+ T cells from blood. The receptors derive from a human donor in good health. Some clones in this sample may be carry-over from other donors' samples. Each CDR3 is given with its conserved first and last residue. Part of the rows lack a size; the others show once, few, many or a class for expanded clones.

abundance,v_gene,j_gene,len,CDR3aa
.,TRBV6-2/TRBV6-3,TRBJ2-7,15,CASSYLDRGAYEQYF
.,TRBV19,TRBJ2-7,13,CASSMTGIYEQYF
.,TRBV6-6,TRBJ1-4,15,CASSDLSGDGEKLFF
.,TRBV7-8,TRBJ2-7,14,CASSRRGSSYEQYF
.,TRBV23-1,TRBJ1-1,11,CASSHRAEAFF
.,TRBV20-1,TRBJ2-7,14,CSAPFATGPYEQYF
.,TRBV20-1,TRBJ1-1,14,CSARSTTGTGYDFF
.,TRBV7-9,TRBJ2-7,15,CASSPTGTGGYEQYF
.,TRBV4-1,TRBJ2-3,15,CASSRGRGPEDTQYF
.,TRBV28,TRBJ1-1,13,CASSFPSPLEAFF
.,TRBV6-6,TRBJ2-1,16,CASSATTPYTYNEQFF
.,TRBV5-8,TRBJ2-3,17,CASSLVSRGADTDTQYF
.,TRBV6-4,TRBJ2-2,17,CASSDSMLGDGTGELFF
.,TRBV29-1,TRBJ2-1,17,CSVPGGTSGGRGNEQFF
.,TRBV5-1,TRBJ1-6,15,CASSLEAGYDSPLHF
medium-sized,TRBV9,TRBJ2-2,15,CASSVTGMNTGELFF
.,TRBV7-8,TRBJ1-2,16,CASSLSGTGVDYGYTF
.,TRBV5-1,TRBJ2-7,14,CASSPYSGSYEQYF
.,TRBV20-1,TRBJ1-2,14,CSASQGALGYGYTF
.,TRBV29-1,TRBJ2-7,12,CSVATGSYEQYF
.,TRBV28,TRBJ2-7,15,CASSFITDLIYEQYF
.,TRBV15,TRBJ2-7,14,CATSTGTVRGEQYF
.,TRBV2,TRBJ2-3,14,CASIGLAATDTQYF
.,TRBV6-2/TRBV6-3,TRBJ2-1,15,CASSFAGGSYNEQFF
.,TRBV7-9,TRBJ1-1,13,CASSLYGVSGAFF
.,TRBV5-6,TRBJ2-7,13,CASSHGYPYEQYF
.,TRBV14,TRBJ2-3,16,CASSLVQEPSTDTQYF
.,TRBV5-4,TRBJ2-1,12,CASSLDGGEQFF
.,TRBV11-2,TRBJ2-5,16,CASSFGQGLYQETQYF
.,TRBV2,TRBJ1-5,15,CASDTGRWGNQPQHF
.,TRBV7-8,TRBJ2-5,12,CASSWYQETQYF
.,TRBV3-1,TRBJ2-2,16,CASSQDSGYPTGELFF
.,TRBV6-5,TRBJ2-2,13,CASSFPSRGELFF
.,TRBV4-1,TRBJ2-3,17,CASSQDSASVSTDTQYF
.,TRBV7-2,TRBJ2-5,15,CASSLSNAGAGTQYF
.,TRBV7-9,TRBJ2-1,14,CASSLEGLANEQFF
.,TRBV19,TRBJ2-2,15,CASSIDPVPAGELFF
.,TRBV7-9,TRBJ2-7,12,CASSPSAYEQYF
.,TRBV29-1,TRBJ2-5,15,CSATGGQEDQETQYF
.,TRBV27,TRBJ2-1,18,CASSSGPGAAGSYNEQFF
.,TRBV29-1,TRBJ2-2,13,CSVILHGTGELFF
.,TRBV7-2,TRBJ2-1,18,CASSFPALAGAFYNEQFF
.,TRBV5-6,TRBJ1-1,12,CASSTGTGEAFF
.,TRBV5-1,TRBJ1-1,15,CASSFGGQGEPGAFF
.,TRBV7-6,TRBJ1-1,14,CASSHGTGVTEAFF